The 26 T cell receptor beta chains below were found in one sample sequenced in a study of shared clonotypes between healthy human individuals. Sequencing used immunoSEQ multiplex PCR; TCRdb keeps in-frame clones, though not all of them. The sample includes nearly 2 million clones, roughly 95% seen only once; the top ten take 0.95% to 1.5%. Naive CD8 cells, CD45RO-negative and positively selected for CCR7, excluded terminally differentiated effector memory CD45RA+ cells. Sequencing used naive CD8+ T cells sorted from blood. The receptor source for this set is a young man in good health.

This clone was picked up one time. The genes are TRBV6-5 and TRBJ2-7, with D perhaps matching TRBD1 (5 bases). The CDR3 contains 16 residues. V shed 2 bases and J shed 0 bases, with 14 bases lying between them. CDR1 and CDR2 from the germline V gene are MNHEY and SVGAGI. CDR3 in amino acids: CASSYGSARVSYEQYF. The CDR3, as DNA: TGTGCCAGCAGTTACGGGTCAGCCAGGGTCTCCTACGAGCAGTACTTC.

This chain uses TRBV4-1 with TRBJ2-2; 8 nucleotides match TRBD2. Germline CDR1 is MGHRA and CDR2 is YSYEKL. CDR3 length: 15 residues. V was clipped by 2 bases and J by 3 bases; unmatched bases: 2. CDR3 protein: CASSQRAGDTGELFF. The DNA for the CDR3 is TGCGCCAGCAGCCAAAGAGCGGGAGACACCGGGGAGCTGTTTTTT.

V usage is TRBV2 and J usage is TRBJ1-2; 8 bases agree with TRBD1. The CDR3 totals 17 residues. Germline loops: CDR1 SNHLY, CDR2 FYNNEI. Trimming at V came to 7 bases and at J to 5 bases, leaving 18 bases not matched to a gene. The CDR3 DNA reads TGTGCCAGCACCCTGGGGGCAGGGGGCGAGGCACTATATGGCTACACCTTC. Amino acids: CASTLGAGGEALYGYTF.

This chain joins TRBV28 and TRBJ2-7, with D tentatively TRBD2 (6 bases). The germline CDR1 and CDR2 sequences are MDHEN and SYDVKM. The CDR3 contains 15 residues. V was shortened by 2 bases and J by 3 bases, with 14 bases between the two germline ends. This CDR3 reads CASSLMGREDYEQYF. In DNA form, the CDR3 reads TGTGCCAGCAGTTTAATGGGCAGGGAGGACTACGAGCAGTACTTC.

The rearrangement links TRBV6-5 to TRBJ1-1, with 8 bases fitting TRBD1. The germline gives CDR1 MNHEY, CDR2 SVGAGI. V gave up 5 bases and J gave up 5 bases; unmatched junction bases: 7. The CDR3 is made up of 14 amino acids. CDR3 bases: TGTGCCAGCAGTGTCGGGACAGGTGGGACTGAAGCTTTCTTT. Protein product: CASSVGTGGTEAFF.

In nucleotides, the CDR3 is TGCGCCAGCAGCTATGGACTAGCGGGAGTTGGAGAGACCCAGTACTTC. Translating gives CASSYGLAGVGETQYF. The chain has TRBV4-1 and TRBJ2-5, with 13 bases matching TRBD2. Trimming cost V 5 bases and J 4 bases; bases outside gene matches: 7. CDR1 and CDR2 from the germline V gene are MGHRA and YSYEKL. The CDR3 covers 16 residues.

The chain employs TRBV4-1 and TRBJ1-1; D might be TRBD1 (5 bases). This CDR3 has 15 residues. Trimming stripped 4 bases from V and 5 bases from J, with 17 bases between. The germline V gene has CDR1 MGHRA and CDR2 YSYEKL. CDR3 region: CASSLVQGGGTEAFF. CDR3 DNA: TGCGCCAGCAGCCTCGTCCAGGGTGGGGGAACTGAAGCTTTCTTT.

The chain recombines TRBV4-1 with TRBJ2-7; D possibly corresponds to TRBD2 (5 bases). Trimming stripped 5 bases from V and 3 bases from J, with 20 bases between. The V gene's germline CDR1 is MGHRA and CDR2 YSYEKL. The length of the CDR3 is 16 residues. The CDR3 spells CASSESAGLQSYEQYF. CDR3 in DNA: TGCGCCAGCAGCGAGTCGGCGGGCCTTCAAAGCTACGAGCAGTACTTC.

The J gene is TRBJ1-1, the V gene TRBV4-1; 8 positions agree with TRBD1. This CDR3 is 15 amino acids long. The J segment lost 6 bases and the V segment lost 4 bases, leaving 10 bases of the junction unmatched. CDR1 is MGHRA, CDR2 YSYEKL, per germline. CDR3 nucleotide sequence: TGCGCCAGCAGCCTTCGACAGGGGCGAGCCGCTGAAGCTTTCTTT. Protein product: CASSLRQGRAAEAFF.

The chain's CDR3 is CASSLGGTGANVLTF. The CDR3 DNA reads TGTGCCAGCAGCTTGGGGGGAACCGGGGCCAACGTCCTGACTTTC. The chain has TRBV5-6 and TRBJ2-6, with no clear D. CDR1 and CDR2 from the germline V gene are SGHDT and YYEEEE. The CDR3 is 15 residues long. Trimming took 0 bases from V and 4 from J, leaving 8 bases between them.

This chain links TRBV30 with TRBJ2-7, with 9 bases identical to TRBD2. V trimming: 0 bases; J trimming: 3 bases; junction bases outside the gene matches: 3. There are 14 residues in the CDR3. Germline loops: CDR1 GTSNPN, CDR2 SVGIG (reference sequence). Written as DNA, the CDR3 is TGTGCCTGGAGTGTCGCTAGCGGGGTCTACGAGCAGTACTTC. Protein sequence: CAWSVASGVYEQYF.

CDR3 sequence: CASSIDTPSAYEQYF. In DNA form, the CDR3 reads TGTGCCAGTAGTATAGATACCCCCTCAGCCTACGAGCAGTACTTC. The chain is built from TRBV19 and TRBJ2-7; no clear D. Germline V CDR1 and CDR2: LNHDA, SQIVND (reference sequence). CDR3 length: 15 amino acids. V was cut by 0 bases and J by 2 bases, with 11 bases left in between.

Points on this clone: Other DNA sequences from this sample encode an identical CDR3 as well. The CDR3 bases are TGCGCCAGCAGCTTAGCAGGCCCCTACGAGCAGTACTTC. It specifies CASSLAGPYEQYF. The chain is built from TRBV5-1 and TRBJ2-7; D unresolved. The V and J ends lost 2 bases and 2 bases respectively, with 8 bases between them. This CDR3 contains 13 residues. Germline V gene data show CDR1 as SGHRS and CDR2 as YFSETQ. The whole variable domain, filled in from reference TRBV5-1 and TRBJ2-7, reads KAGVTQTPRYLIKTRGQQVTLSCSPISGHRSVSWYQQTPGQGLQFLFEYFSETQRNKGNFPGRFSGRQFSNSRSEMNVSTLELGDSALYLCASSLAGPYEQYFGPGTRLTVT.

This chain joins TRBV5-1 and TRBJ1-2; TRBD1 agrees at 8 bases. Unmatched junction bases numbered 1, after V lost 3 bases and J lost 6 bases. Germline CDR1 and CDR2: SGHRS and YFSETQ. The CDR3 has 12 amino acids. The CDR3 DNA reads TGCGCCAGCAGCTCAGGGGGCCATGGCTACACCTTC. Protein sequence: CASSSGGHGYTF. Using reference TRBV5-1 and TRBJ1-2 for the parts outside the CDR3, the full variable domain is KAGVTQTPRYLIKTRGQQVTLSCSPISGHRSVSWYQQTPGQGLQFLFEYFSETQRNKGNFPGRFSGRQFSNSRSEMNVSTLELGDSALYLCASSSGGHGYTFGSGTRLTVV.

J is TRBJ1-5 and V is TRBV4-1, with unresolved D. The germline V gene encodes CDR1 MGHRA and CDR2 YSYEKL. The ends were cut back, 5 bases at V and 1 base at J, with 12 bases in the middle. CDR3 length equals 15 residues. The CDR3 region is CASSDFHTSNQPQHF. The CDR3 nucleotides are TGCGCCAGCAGCGACTTTCATACGAGCAATCAGCCCCAGCATTTT.

This chain connects TRBV5-1 to TRBJ2-5, with 7 bases matching TRBD1. From germline, CDR1 is SGHRS and CDR2 YFSETQ. The J segment lost 2 bases and the V segment lost 3 bases, leaving 7 bases of the junction unmatched. This CDR3 is 15 amino acids long. This CDR3 is CASSYALRGQETQYF. CDR3 sequence (DNA): TGCGCCAGCAGCTACGCTCTCAGGGGGCAAGAGACCCAGTACTTC.

The J gene is TRBJ2-7, the V gene TRBV19, with 12 bases that match TRBD2. The CDR3 has 18 residues. CDR1 is LNHDA, CDR2 SQIVND, per germline (reference sequence). With 1 base clipped from V and 1 base from J, the junction kept 8 bases outside the gene matches. The CDR3 reads CASSIVRLAGVSSYEQYF. The CDR3 DNA reads as TGTGCCAGTAGTATAGTTCGACTAGCGGGGGTCTCTTCCTACGAGCAGTACTTC.

V gene TRBV21-1 combines with J gene TRBJ1-5. TRBV21-1 is labeled a pseudogene. The CDR3 sequence is 17 residues long. The CDR3 DNA reads TGTGCCAGCAGCTCTTGGAACTGGGGGGCAGCCAATCAGCCCCAGCATTTT. Translation: CASSSWNWGAANQPQHF.

Concerning this clone: Other DNA sequences in this sample translate to the same CDR3. This chain links TRBV9 with TRBJ2-5; 12 bases fit TRBD1. Germline-derived CDR1 and CDR2 are SGDLS and YYNGEE. The CDR3 is 15 residues long. J lost 5 bases, V lost 2 bases, and 4 bases had no gene match. CDR3 nucleotides: TGTGCCAGCAGCGTGGGGACAGGGGGCTTGGAGACCCAGTACTTC. It translates to CASSVGTGGLETQYF.

The V gene is TRBV5-4, the J gene TRBJ1-2, with D tentatively TRBD1 (6 bases). V was cut by 1 base and J by 8 bases, with 15 bases left in between. CDR1 and CDR2 (germline): SGHNT, YYREEE (reference sequence). The CDR3 is made up of 14 amino acids. The CDR3 is CASSLYRVAWGYTF. CDR3 nucleotide sequence: TGTGCCAGCAGCTTGTACAGGGTAGCTTGGGGCTACACCTTC.

CDR3 sequence reads: CASSFFYGDQPQHF. Written as DNA, the CDR3 is TGTGCCAGCAGCTTTTTTTACGGCGATCAGCCCCAGCATTTT. V usage is TRBV7-8 and J usage is TRBJ1-5; D is undetermined. Germline CDR1 SGHVS, CDR2 FQNEAQ. Trimming stripped 3 bases from V and 5 bases from J, with 11 bases between. This CDR3 comprises 14 residues. The full variable domain, in which reference TRBV7-8 and TRBJ1-5 provide the parts outside the CDR3, is GAGVSQSPRYKVAKRGQDVALRCDPISGHVSLFWYQQALGQGPEFLTYFQNEAQLDKSGLPSDRFFAERPEGSVSTLKIQRTQQEDSAVYLCASSFFYGDQPQHFGDGTRLSIL.

This chain joins TRBV5-1 and TRBJ2-5; no clear D. The V end was cut by 1 base, the J end by 3 bases, with 19 bases between. CDR1 SGHRS and CDR2 YFSETQ come from the germline V gene. The CDR3 has 17 residues. As DNA, the CDR3 is TGCGCCAGCAGCTTGTTTACCGGCGACTCACCCGAAGAGACCCAGTACTTC. Amino acids: CASSLFTGDSPEETQYF.

V usage is TRBV5-6 and J usage is TRBJ1-1; TRBD1 matches at 9 bases. The trim removed 4 bases at V and 11 bases at J, leaving 9 bases unmatched. This CDR3 spans 13 amino acids. Germline CDR1 is SGHDT and CDR2 is YYEEEE. CDR3 amino acids: CASSLETGGPAFF. The CDR3 DNA reads TGTGCCAGCAGCCTGGAGACAGGGGGTCCGGCTTTCTTT.

The chain employs TRBV12-5 and TRBJ2-7; a possible D gene is TRBD1 (5 bases). CDR3 length: 15 residues. V lost 3 bases and J 1 base, leaving 13 bases between the germline ends. Looked up from germline, CDR1 is LGHNT and CDR2 is FRNRAP. CDR3 nucleotides: TGTGCTAGTGGTTTTGGGCAGGGCCATTCCTACGAGCAGTACTTC. Amino acid sequence: CASGFGQGHSYEQYF.

The genes are TRBV30 and TRBJ2-1; 10 nucleotides match TRBD2. With 1 base clipped from V and 4 bases from J, the junction kept 7 bases outside the gene matches. There are 16 residues in the CDR3. CDR1 is GTSNPN, CDR2 SVGIG, per germline (reference sequence). The CDR3, as DNA: TGTGCCTGGAGTGGTTCCCGGACTAGCGGATACAATGAGCAGTTCTTC. This translates into CAWSGSRTSGYNEQFF. Full variable domain (rest looked up from reference TRBV30 and TRBJ2-1): SQTIHQWPATLVQPVGSPLSLECTVEGTSNPNLYWYRQAAGRGLQLLFYSVGIGQISSEVPQNLSASRPQDRQFILSSKKLLLSDSGFYLCAWSGSRTSGYNEQFFGPGTRLTVL.

This chain joins TRBV19 and TRBJ1-2; maybe TRBD1 (6 bases). The CDR3 length is 14 residues. Deletions cut 4 bases from V and 6 bases from J, with 15 bases between. Germline V gene sequence: CDR1 LNHDA, CDR2 SQIVND (reference sequence). This CDR3 reads CASSTPGGGNGYTF. CDR3 in DNA: TGTGCCAGTAGTACCCCCGGGGGGGGCAATGGCTACACCTTC.